The T cell receptor beta chain described here comes from a study of T cell clonotyping in hematopoietic cell transplantation. At the level of the study: Pretransplant recipient samples were taken after cytoreduction.

Whole-study results and caveats: Recipient TCR diversity dropped after transplant; expanded clonotypes rose from day 30 to 180.

Worth noting for this clone: The antigen remains unidentified.

Here immunoSEQ multiplex PCR was the method, and the copy in TCRdb shows in-frame clones only, minus some. Of about 18,000 clones listed, 86% are singletons. Regarding time point: recipient sample about 28 days before transplant, after cytoreduction. Blood collection times were about day -28 and days 30, 100, 180 posttransplant. CDR1 MNHEY and CDR2 SMNVEV come from the germline V gene (reference sequence). V lost 3 bases, J lost 4 bases, and 13 bases stayed unmatched. The CDR3 contains 18 residues. Specimen: peripheral blood mononuclear cells, collected before stem cell transplant. The V gene is TRBV27, the J gene TRBJ1-2; 11 bases align to TRBD1. The source of this sequence is a man aged 50-60 years with acute myeloid leukemia. Some clones in this sample may be carry-over from other donors' samples. CDR3 residues: CASSFNSRDRGFFYGYTF. CDR3 in DNA: TGTGCCAGCAGTTTTAACTCGCGGGACAGGGGGTTTTTCTATGGCTACACCTTC.